Below, 25 T cell receptor beta chains from the same sample are listed, as sequenced in a study of response to subunit inactivated influenza vaccine (dated by TCRdb to the late 2010s). Library method: RT-PCR. Sequenced on an Illumina HiSeq 2500. Clones were called with MiXCR by TCRdb after fastp trimmed the public reads at Q25, and only in-frame beta chains were retained. Each entry merges the rows of one CDR3 protein and shows their most common DNA and genes. The sample profile shows about 570,000 distinct CDR3 sequences; approximately 10% of them were found once. The ten largest clonotypes hold 9.5% to 11% of the sample. These data were also filed under a second study, of T cells expressing NK-cell markers. As the second paper documents: 5'RACE template switching, by which a universal primer site and unique molecular identifiers were added, was used to make TCR beta cDNA libraries.

Specimen: PBMCs from blood, collected on the day of vaccination. Receptors originate from a man between 45 and 60 years old who received an inactivated influenza vaccine. Donor details come from another sample of the same person, matched by shared clones.

This clonotype has at least ten counts. The rearrangement links TRBV7-8 to TRBJ2-3; D may match TRBD1 or TRBD2 (5 bases each). Per germline, CDR1 SGHVS and CDR2 FQNEAQ. The V end lost 5 bases, the J end lost 14 bases, and 17 bases lay between the germline ends. This CDR3 is 12 amino acids long. The CDR3 DNA sequence: TGTGCCAGCAGCGAGCCGGGACCGCGTTCGTATTTT. It encodes CASSEPGPRSYF.

The chain uses TRBV6-2 or TRBV6-3 and TRBJ2-4; D possibly corresponds to TRBD1 (6 bases). CDR1 and CDR2 from the germline V gene are MNHEY and SVGEGT. This CDR3 region has 15 residues. Deletions cut 5 bases from V and 7 bases from J, with 18 bases between. CDR3 bases: TGTGCCAGCAGTCAAGGGGTATGGCAGGGGAACATTCAGTACTTC. This translates into CASSQGVWQGNIQYF.

This clonotype was counted a few times. This chain connects TRBV4-1 to TRBJ1-1; the D is unclear. In germline, CDR1 is MGHRA, CDR2 YSYEKL. Trimming removed 0 bases at V and 4 bases at J, with 6 bases between. The CDR3 spans 13 residues. The CDR3 loop reads CASSQEDGTEAFF. In DNA, the CDR3 is TGCGCCAGCAGCCAAGAAGATGGCACTGAAGCTTTCTTT.

The V call is TRBV11-2, the J call TRBJ2-3; possible D gene TRBD2, 6 bases. In germline, CDR1 is SGHAT, CDR2 FQNNGV. This CDR3 is 14 amino acids long. V was cut by 6 bases and J by 5 bases, with 15 bases left in between. CDR3 nucleotide sequence: TGTGCCAGCAGGACGGGAGTGGTAAAAGATACGCAGTATTTT. Translation gives CASRTGVVKDTQYF.

This clonotype was recorded a few times. The V gene is TRBV11-2, the J gene TRBJ2-7; tentative D call: TRBD1 (6 bases). The CDR3 has 17 amino acids. V was shortened by 2 bases and J by 2 bases, with 19 bases between the two germline ends. From germline, CDR1 is SGHAT and CDR2 FQNNGV. The CDR3 reads CASSLSTDSRGAYEQYF. CDR3 nucleotides: TGTGCCAGCAGCTTATCTACGGACAGCCGAGGGGCCTACGAGCAGTACTTC.

The chain couples TRBV20-1 to TRBJ2-1, with 12 bases lining up with TRBD2. V lost 1 base, J lost 4 bases, and 2 bases stayed unmatched. The CDR3 totals 15 residues. Per germline, CDR1 DFQATT and CDR2 SNEGSKA (reference sequence). This CDR3 is CSARATSGSYNEQFF. The CDR3 DNA is TGCAGTGCTAGAGCGACTAGCGGGAGTTACAATGAGCAGTTCTTC.

Ten or more counts support this clonotype. The chain joins TRBV19 to TRBJ1-5, with D possibly TRBD1 on 6 matching bases. Looked up from germline, CDR1 is LNHDA and CDR2 is SQIVND (reference sequence). The CDR3 has 15 amino acids. Trimming stripped 7 bases from V and 0 bases from J, with 13 bases between. CDR3 loop: CASIQGPLSNQPQHF. The CDR3 DNA sequence: TGTGCCAGTATACAGGGACCCCTTAGCAATCAGCCCCAGCATTTT.

This clonotype was picked up a small number of times. The rearrangement links TRBV6-5 to TRBJ1-6, with 7 bases aligning to TRBD1. J gave up 7 bases and V 0 bases, and 3 bases lay outside the gene matches. Germline CDR1 reads MNHEY; CDR2 reads SVGAGI. The CDR3 consists of 15 residues. The CDR3 sequence is CASSYSYRGNSPLHF. For the CDR3, the DNA is TGTGCCAGCAGTTACTCCTACAGGGGAAATTCACCCCTCCACTTT.

This clonotype was recorded many times. The chain links TRBV7-6 to TRBJ1-1, with D hard to call. V was cut by 1 base and J by 5 bases, with 5 bases left in between. Germline CDR1 SGHVS, CDR2 FNYEAQ. The CDR3 length is 12 residues. The CDR3 sequence: CASSLDSTEAFF. Here the CDR3 DNA reads TGTGCCAGCAGCTTAGACAGTACTGAAGCTTTCTTT. Together with reference TRBV7-6 and TRBJ1-1, the CDR3 gives the full variable domain: GAGVSQSPRYKVTKRGQDVALRCDPISGHVSLYWYRQALGQGPEFLTYFNYEAQQDKSGLPNDRFSAERPEGSISTLTIQRTEQRDSAMYRCASSLDSTEAFFGQGTRLTVV.

V and J are TRBV29-1 and TRBJ2-7, with 7 bases that match TRBD1. The CDR3 consists of 12 residues. J gave up 6 bases and V 7 bases, and 9 bases lay outside the gene matches. The germline V gene has CDR1 SQVTM and CDR2 ANQGSEA. The CDR3 region is CSARRGGGEQYF. CDR3 sequence (DNA): TGCAGCGCCCGAAGAGGGGGCGGCGAGCAGTACTTC.

The chain is built from TRBV28 and TRBJ2-6; weak D call: TRBD1 (6 bases). V shed 4 bases and J shed 0 bases, with 16 bases lying between them. Germline CDR1 reads MDHEN; CDR2 reads SYDVKM. This CDR3 contains 18 residues. CDR3 sequence (DNA): TGTGCCAGCAGTTCTCCGGGACACCCGAGCTCTGGGGCCAACGTCCTGACTTTC. Protein product: CASSSPGHPSSGANVLTF.

There are a few counts of this clonotype. The gene calls are TRBV11-2 and TRBJ2-2, with D maybe TRBD1 (5 bases). With 5 bases removed from V and 3 bases from J, the gap between germline ends came to 16 bases. Looked up from germline, CDR1 is SGHAT and CDR2 is FQNNGV. The CDR3 loop spans 16 amino acids. The CDR3: CASSTVKGAYTGELFF. The CDR3 nucleotides are TGTGCCAGCAGCACCGTAAAAGGGGCCTACACCGGGGAGCTGTTTTTT.

This clonotype showed up just a few times. The chain carries TRBV20-1 and TRBJ2-3; no definite D call. V gave up 4 bases and J gave up 0 bases, with 5 bases separating them. This CDR3 has 12 residues. The V gene's germline CDR1 is DFQATT and CDR2 SNEGSKA (reference sequence). The CDR3 here is CSAKTSTDTQYF. The CDR3 DNA reads as TGCAGTGCTAAGACTAGCACAGATACGCAGTATTTT.

The V call is TRBV5-1, the J call TRBJ2-3, with a weak D call TRBD1 (7 bases). CDR1 and CDR2 (germline): SGHRS, YFSETQ. The CDR3 extends over 15 amino acids. Trimming stripped 2 bases from V and 2 bases from J, with 12 bases between. In DNA, the CDR3 is TGCGCCAGCAGCTTCGCCAGGGGGGTCACAGATACGCAGTATTTT. This codes for CASSFARGVTDTQYF.

This clonotype was counted only a few times. The rearrangement links TRBV28 to TRBJ1-3, with no clear D. In germline, CDR1 is MDHEN, CDR2 SYDVKM. CDR3 length: 16 residues. Trimming took 5 bases from V and 0 from J, leaving 14 bases between them. The CDR3 region is CASSRADTFSGNTIYF. In DNA, the CDR3 is TGTGCCAGCAGTAGGGCGGATACGTTCTCTGGAAACACCATATATTTT.

V usage is TRBV28 and J usage is TRBJ2-7; either TRBD1 or TRBD2 may fit D (5 bases each). Germline-derived CDR1 and CDR2 are MDHEN and SYDVKM. CDR3 size: 14 residues. V was trimmed by 4 bases and J by 2 bases, leaving 12 bases between them. CDR3: CASSSGTEAYEQYF. CDR3 in DNA: TGTGCCAGCAGTTCCGGGACGGAAGCCTACGAGCAGTACTTC.

The V gene is TRBV12-3 or TRBV12-4, the J gene TRBJ2-3; D may be TRBD1 (5 bases). There are 14 residues in the CDR3. Trimming shortened V by 3 bases and J by 4 bases, and 11 bases separated the two germline ends. The CDR3 is CASSFQGIADTQYF. In nucleotides, the CDR3 is TGTGCCAGCAGTTTTCAGGGTATCGCAGATACGCAGTATTTT.

This clonotype was seen a few times. The gene calls are TRBV18 and TRBJ2-3; unclear D gene. CDR3 size: 13 residues. The germline CDR1 and CDR2 sequences are KGHSH and LQKENI. V lost 6 bases and J 4 bases, leaving 11 bases between the germline ends. CDR3 sequence: CASSTNSADTQYF. The CDR3, as DNA: TGTGCCAGCTCTACCAACTCAGCAGATACGCAGTATTTT.

This clonotype has ten or more counts. CDR3 coding DNA: TGTGCCAGCAGCGTAGGGCTAGCGGGAGGCTACGAGCAGTACTTC. Residues: CASSVGLAGGYEQYF. The chain recombines TRBV9 with TRBJ2-7; TRBD2 aligns across 11 bases. V lost 0 bases to trimming and J lost 3 bases; unmatched junction nucleotides: 2. Germline V lookup: CDR1 SGDLS, CDR2 YYNGEE. The CDR3 has 15 amino acids.

V gene TRBV5-1 combines with J gene TRBJ1-1, with 11 positions matching TRBD1. J gave up 1 base and V 3 bases, and 8 bases lay outside the gene matches. CDR3 length: 17 amino acids. The germline V gene encodes CDR1 SGHRS and CDR2 YFSETQ. CDR3 bases: TGCGCCAGCAGCTCCCTAGGGACAGGGGGACGGAACACTGAAGCTTTCTTT. Residues: CASSSLGTGGRNTEAFF.

Points on this clonotype: Germline is not matched at one junction end, which may reflect a read error. The V call is TRBV20-1, the J call TRBJ2-7; TRBD2 aligns across 8 bases. The germline V gene encodes CDR1 DFQATT and CDR2 SNEGSKA (reference sequence). The CDR3 spans 13 residues. The CDR3 nucleotides read TGCAGTGCGAGAGCGGGAGAGGGGTACGAGCAGTACTTC. Its translation is CSARAGEGYEQYF.

There are many counts of this clonotype. The chain has TRBV9 and TRBJ2-1; D is uncertain. Looked up from germline, CDR1 is SGDLS and CDR2 is YYNGEE. V lost 1 base and J lost 10, with 9 bases in between. This CDR3 region has 12 residues. The CDR3 DNA sequence: TGTGCCAGCAGCGTATCATCGGGCGAGCAGTTCTTC. Its translation: CASSVSSGEQFF. Full variable domain (outside the CDR3, taken from reference TRBV9 and TRBJ2-1): DSGVTQTPKHLITATGQRVTLRCSPRSGDLSVYWYQQSLDQGLQFLIQYYNGEERAKGNILERFSAQQFPDLHSELNLSSLELGDSALYFCASSVSSGEQFFGPGTRLTVL.

The gene calls are TRBV20-1 and TRBJ2-5, with D possibly matching TRBD1 (6 bases). Trimming left V 4 bases short and J 5 bases short, with 14 bases between. The CDR3 is 13 residues long. Germline V gene sequence: CDR1 DFQATT, CDR2 SNEGSKA (reference sequence). The CDR3 DNA reads TGCAGTGCTATCAGGGGAGTTGTGGAGACCCAGTACTTC. It specifies CSAIRGVVETQYF.

This sequence joins TRBV20-1 and TRBJ2-5, with 13 positions matching TRBD2. CDR3 length: 15 amino acids. With 7 bases clipped from V and 2 bases from J, the junction kept 7 bases outside the gene matches. Germline CDR1 and CDR2: DFQATT and SNEGSKA (reference sequence). The CDR3 loop is CSGKGTSGIQETQYF. The CDR3 nucleotides read TGCAGTGGAAAAGGGACTAGCGGGATACAAGAGACCCAGTACTTC.

The chain employs TRBV27 and TRBJ2-1, with 9 nucleotides matching TRBD2. Germline V gene sequence: CDR1 MNHEY, CDR2 SMNVEV (reference sequence). CDR3 size: 15 residues. Losses at the gene ends were 3 bases for V and 10 bases for J; bases not matched to a gene: 10. The CDR3 region has the DNA TGTGCCAGCAGTTTCCCGGGACTAGCCCGCGCGGAGCAGTTCTTC. It is translated as CASSFPGLARAEQFF.